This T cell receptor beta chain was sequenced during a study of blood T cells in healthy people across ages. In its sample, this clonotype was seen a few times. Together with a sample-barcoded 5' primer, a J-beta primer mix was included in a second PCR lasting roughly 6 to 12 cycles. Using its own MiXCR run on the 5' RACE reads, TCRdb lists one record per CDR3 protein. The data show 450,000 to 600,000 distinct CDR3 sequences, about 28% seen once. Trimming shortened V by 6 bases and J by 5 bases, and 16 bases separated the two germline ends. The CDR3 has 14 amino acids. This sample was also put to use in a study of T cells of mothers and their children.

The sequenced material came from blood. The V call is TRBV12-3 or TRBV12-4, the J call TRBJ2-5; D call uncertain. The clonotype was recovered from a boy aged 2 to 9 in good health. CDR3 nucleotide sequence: TGTGCCAGCAGCCTCGGGCCAAGCGCGGAGACCCAGTACTTC. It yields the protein CASSLGPSAETQYF.